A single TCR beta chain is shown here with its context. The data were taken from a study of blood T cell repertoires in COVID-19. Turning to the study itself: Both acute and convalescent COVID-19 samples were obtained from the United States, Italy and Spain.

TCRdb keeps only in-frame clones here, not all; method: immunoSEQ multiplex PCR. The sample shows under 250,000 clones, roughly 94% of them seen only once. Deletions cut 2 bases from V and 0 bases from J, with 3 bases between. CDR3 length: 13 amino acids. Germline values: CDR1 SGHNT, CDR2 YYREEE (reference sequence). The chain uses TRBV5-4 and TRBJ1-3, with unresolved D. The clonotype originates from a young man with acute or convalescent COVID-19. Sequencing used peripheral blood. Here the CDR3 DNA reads TGTGCCAGCAGCTTCCACTCTGGAAACACCATATATTTT. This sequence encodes CASSFHSGNTIYF.